The T cell receptor (beta chain) described here comes from a study of cytomegalovirus exposure and HLA in healthy donors. As concerns this clone: Its antigen is not known.

The PCR was carried out with 60 Vbeta primers and 13 Jbeta primers. Profiled with immunoSEQ multiplex PCR; TCRdb holds only in-frame clones, not every one. The listing records about 150,000 clones. CDR1 and CDR2 (germline): PRHDT, FYEKMQ (reference sequence). The CDR3 length is 13 residues. V shed 5 bases and J shed 9 bases, with 17 bases lying between them. It was healthy bone marrow donors who served as donors. Study outcomes and limitations: An Asian-associated ancestry cluster reportedly showed fewer N-insertions than the roughly 670-donor mean in a later analysis. Analysis performed later showed TCR beta chains linked to HLA being more clonally expanded than equally common others. For most TCR beta V segments, an earlier analysis put the productive rate at about 87% or about 30% of the time.

V gene TRBV13 combines with J gene TRBJ2-7, with D possibly matching TRBD1 (5 bases). The sequenced sample was PBMCs. This receptor was obtained from a woman aged 45-60 years in good health and CMV-seronegative. Written as DNA, the CDR3 is TGTGCCAGCAGCGTTAGGGGCCCTGAGGTGCAGTACTTC. Protein product: CASSVRGPEVQYF. The variable domain in full, with the rest retrieved from reference TRBV13 and TRBJ2-7, is AAGVIQSPRHLIKEKRETATLKCYPIPRHDTVYWYQQGPGQDPQFLISFYEKMQSDKGSIPDRFSAQQFSDYHSELNMSSLELGDSALYFCASSVRGPEVQYFGPGTRLTVT.